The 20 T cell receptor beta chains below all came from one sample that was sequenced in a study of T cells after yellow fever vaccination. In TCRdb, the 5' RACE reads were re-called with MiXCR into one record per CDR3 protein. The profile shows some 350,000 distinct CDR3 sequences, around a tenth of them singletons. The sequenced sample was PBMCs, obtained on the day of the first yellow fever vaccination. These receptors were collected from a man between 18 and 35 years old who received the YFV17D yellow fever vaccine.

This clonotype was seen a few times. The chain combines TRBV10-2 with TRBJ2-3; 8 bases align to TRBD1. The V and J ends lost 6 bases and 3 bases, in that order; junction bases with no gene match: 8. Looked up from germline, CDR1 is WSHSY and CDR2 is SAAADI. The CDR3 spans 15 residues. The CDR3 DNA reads TGCGCCAGCAGCACAAGACAGGGGAGGACAGATACGCAGTATTTT. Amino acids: CASSTRQGRTDTQYF.

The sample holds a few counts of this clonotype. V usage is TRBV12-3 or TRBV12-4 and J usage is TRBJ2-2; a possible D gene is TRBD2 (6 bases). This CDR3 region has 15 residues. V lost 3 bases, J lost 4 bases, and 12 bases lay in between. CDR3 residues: CASSFQLARTGELFF. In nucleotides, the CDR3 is TGTGCCAGCAGTTTTCAACTAGCTCGCACCGGGGAGCTGTTTTTT.

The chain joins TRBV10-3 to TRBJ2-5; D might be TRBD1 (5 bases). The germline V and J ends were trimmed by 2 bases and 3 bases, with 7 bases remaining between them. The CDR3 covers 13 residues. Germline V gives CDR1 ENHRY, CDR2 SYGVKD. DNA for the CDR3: TGTGCCATCAGTGAGGTACAGGAAGAGACCCAGTACTTC. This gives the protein CAISEVQEETQYF.

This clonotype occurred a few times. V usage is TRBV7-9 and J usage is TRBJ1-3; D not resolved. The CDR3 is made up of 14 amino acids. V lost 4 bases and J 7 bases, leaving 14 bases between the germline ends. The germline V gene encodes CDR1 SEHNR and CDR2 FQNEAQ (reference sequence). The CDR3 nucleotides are TGTGCCAGCAGCTCGGGATTTAGCGCTAACACCATATATTTT. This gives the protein CASSSGFSANTIYF.

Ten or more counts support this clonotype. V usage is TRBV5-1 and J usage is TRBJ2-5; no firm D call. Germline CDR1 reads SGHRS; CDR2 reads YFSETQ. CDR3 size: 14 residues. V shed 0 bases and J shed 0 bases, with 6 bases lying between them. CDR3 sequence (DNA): TGCGCCAGCAGCTTGGCCCCCAACCAAGAGACCCAGTACTTC. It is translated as CASSLAPNQETQYF.

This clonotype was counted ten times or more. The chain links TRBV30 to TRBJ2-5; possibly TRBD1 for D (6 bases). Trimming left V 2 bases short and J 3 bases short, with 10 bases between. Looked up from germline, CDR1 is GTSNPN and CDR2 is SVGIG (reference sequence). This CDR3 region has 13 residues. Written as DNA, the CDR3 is TGTGCCTGGAGTTTACAGGGAGAAGAGACCCAGTACTTC. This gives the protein CAWSLQGEETQYF.

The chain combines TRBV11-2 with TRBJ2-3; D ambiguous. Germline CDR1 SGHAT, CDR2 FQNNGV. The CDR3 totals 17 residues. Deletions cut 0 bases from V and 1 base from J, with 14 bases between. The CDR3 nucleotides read TGTGCCAGCAGCTTAGAACTCACTCCGAGAGGCACAGATACGCAGTATTTT. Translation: CASSLELTPRGTDTQYF.

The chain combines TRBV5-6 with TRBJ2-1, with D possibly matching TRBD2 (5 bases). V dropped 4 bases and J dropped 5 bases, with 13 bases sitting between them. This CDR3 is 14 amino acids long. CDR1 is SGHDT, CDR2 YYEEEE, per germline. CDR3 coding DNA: TGTGCCAGCAGCCCCGGGGTCCGGCACAATGAGCAGTTCTTC. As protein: CASSPGVRHNEQFF. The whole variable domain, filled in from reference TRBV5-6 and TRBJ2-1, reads DAGVTQSPTHLIKTRGQQVTLRCSPKSGHDTVSWYQQALGQGPQFIFQYYEEEERQRGNFPDRFSGHQFPNYSSELNVNALLLGDSALYLCASSPGVRHNEQFFGPGTRLTVL.

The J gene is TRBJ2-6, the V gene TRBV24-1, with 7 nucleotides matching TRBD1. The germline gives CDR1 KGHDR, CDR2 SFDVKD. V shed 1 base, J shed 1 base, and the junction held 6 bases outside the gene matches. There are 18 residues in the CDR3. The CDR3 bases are TGTGCCACCAGTGATTTTCGGACAGGCGGATCTGGGGCCAACGTCCTGACTTTC. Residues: CATSDFRTGGSGANVLTF.

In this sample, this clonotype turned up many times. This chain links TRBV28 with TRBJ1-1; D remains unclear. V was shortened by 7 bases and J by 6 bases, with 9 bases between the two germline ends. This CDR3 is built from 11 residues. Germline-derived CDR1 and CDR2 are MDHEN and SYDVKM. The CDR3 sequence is CASNSGAEAFF. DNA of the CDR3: TGTGCCAGCAACTCGGGCGCTGAAGCTTTCTTT.

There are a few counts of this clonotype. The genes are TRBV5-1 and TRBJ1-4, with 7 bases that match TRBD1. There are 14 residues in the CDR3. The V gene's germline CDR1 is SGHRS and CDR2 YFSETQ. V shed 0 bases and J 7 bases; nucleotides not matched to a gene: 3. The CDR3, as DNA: TGCGCCAGCAGCTTGGTAGGGGGCGGTGAAAAACTGTTTTTT. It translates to CASSLVGGGEKLFF.

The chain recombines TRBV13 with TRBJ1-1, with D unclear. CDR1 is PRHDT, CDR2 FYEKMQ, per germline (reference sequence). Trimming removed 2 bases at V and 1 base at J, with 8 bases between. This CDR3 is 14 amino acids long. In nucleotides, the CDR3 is TGTGCCAGCAGCTTACTCCCAGGGAACACTGAAGCTTTCTTT. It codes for CASSLLPGNTEAFF.

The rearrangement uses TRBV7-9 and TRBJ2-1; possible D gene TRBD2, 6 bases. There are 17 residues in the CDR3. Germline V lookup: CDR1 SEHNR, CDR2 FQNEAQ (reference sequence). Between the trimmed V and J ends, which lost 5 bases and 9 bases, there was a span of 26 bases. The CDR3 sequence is CASSPGGTGLVWGEQFF. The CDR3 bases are TGTGCCAGCAGCCCTGGGGGGACGGGACTGGTTTGGGGTGAGCAGTTCTTC. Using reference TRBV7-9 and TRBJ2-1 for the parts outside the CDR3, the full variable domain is DTGVSQNPRHKITKRGQNVTFRCDPISEHNRLYWYRQTLGQGPEFLTYFQNEAQLEKSRLLSDRFSAERPKGSFSTLEIQRTEQGDSAMYLCASSPGGTGLVWGEQFFGPGTRLTVL.

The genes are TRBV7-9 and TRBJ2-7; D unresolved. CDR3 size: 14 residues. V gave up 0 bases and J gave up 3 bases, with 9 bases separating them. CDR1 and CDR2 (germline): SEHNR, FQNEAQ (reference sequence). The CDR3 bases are TGTGCCAGCAGCTTAGCAACCAGAAGCTACGAGCAGTACTTC. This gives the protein CASSLATRSYEQYF.

CDR3 sequence reads: CASSPIASSGGDTQYF. As DNA, the CDR3 is TGTGCCAGCTCACCTATCGCCTCTAGCGGGGGTGATACGCAGTATTTT. The genes are TRBV18 and TRBJ2-3; TRBD2 aligns across 10 bases. V trimming: 3 bases; J trimming: 6 bases; junction bases outside the gene matches: 9. The germline CDR1 and CDR2 sequences are KGHSH and LQKENI. CDR3 length: 16 amino acids.

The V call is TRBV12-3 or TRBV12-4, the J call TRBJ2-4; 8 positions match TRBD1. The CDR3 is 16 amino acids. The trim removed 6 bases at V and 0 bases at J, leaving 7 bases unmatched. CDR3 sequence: CASSRGQGIAKNIQYF. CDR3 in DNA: TGTGCCAGCAGCCGAGGACAGGGAATAGCCAAAAACATTCAGTACTTC.

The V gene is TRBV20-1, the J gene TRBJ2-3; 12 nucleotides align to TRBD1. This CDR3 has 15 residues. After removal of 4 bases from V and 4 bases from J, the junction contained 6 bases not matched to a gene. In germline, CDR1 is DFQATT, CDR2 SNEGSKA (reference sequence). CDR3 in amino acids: CSAIWDRGLADTQYF. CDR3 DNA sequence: TGCAGTGCTATATGGGACAGGGGGCTCGCAGATACGCAGTATTTT.

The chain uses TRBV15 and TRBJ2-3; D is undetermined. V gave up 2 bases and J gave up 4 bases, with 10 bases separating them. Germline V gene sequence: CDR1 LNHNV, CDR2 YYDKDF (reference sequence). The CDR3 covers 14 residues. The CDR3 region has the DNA TGTGCCACCAGCAGAAGAATTCAGGCAGATACGCAGTATTTT. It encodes CATSRRIQADTQYF.

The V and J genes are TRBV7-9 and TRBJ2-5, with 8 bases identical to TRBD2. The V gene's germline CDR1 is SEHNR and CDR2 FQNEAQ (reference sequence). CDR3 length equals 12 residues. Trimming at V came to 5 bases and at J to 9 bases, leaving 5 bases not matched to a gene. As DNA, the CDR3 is TGTGCCAGCAGCCTCGACGGGGGGGCCCAGTACTTC. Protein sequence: CASSLDGGAQYF. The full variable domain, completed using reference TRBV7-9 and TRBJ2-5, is DTGVSQNPRHKITKRGQNVTFRCDPISEHNRLYWYRQTLGQGPEFLTYFQNEAQLEKSRLLSDRFSAERPKGSFSTLEIQRTEQGDSAMYLCASSLDGGAQYFGPGTRLLVL.

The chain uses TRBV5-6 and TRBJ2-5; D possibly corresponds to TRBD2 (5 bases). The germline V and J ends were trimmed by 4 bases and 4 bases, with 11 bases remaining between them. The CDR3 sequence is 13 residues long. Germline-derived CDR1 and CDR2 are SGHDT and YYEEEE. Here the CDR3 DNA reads TGTGCCAGCAGCGATAGCGTCGGAGAGACCCAGTACTTC. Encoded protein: CASSDSVGETQYF.